This T cell receptor beta chain originates from a study of human T cells and chemical hapten exposure. Study as a whole: Minor volume differences among pooled libraries chiefly drove per-sample TCR yield variation.

The V end was cut by 2 bases, the J end by 12 bases, with 20 bases between. The germline CDR1 and CDR2 sequences are MNHNS and SASEGT. There are 14 residues in the CDR3. In its sample, this clonotype was seen a few times. For the library, individual cDNA molecules each received unique molecular identifiers. TCRdb fed the RACE reads into MiXCR, producing one record per CDR3 protein. This sample has 240,000 or so distinct CDR3 sequences, with about 9% found just once. Described time point: pre-sensitization, week 0. The treatment was: therapeutic diphenylcyclopropenone sensitization with weekly scalp DPC.

This sequence was found in a woman aged 40 to 50 with alopecia areata. Some clones in this sample may be carry-over from other donors' samples. Material: whole blood, obtained in connection with sensitization to the hapten diphenylcyclopropenone (DPC). The chain combines TRBV6-1 with TRBJ2-7, with a tentative D call TRBD2 (6 bases). The CDR3 nucleotides are TGTGCCAGCAGTGAAACTACGGGAGCTGCGGTTGGGTACTTC. Translating gives CASSETTGAAVGYF.